This T cell receptor beta chain was captured by sequencing in a study of T-cell memory formation after mild COVID-19. About the research overall: Clusters were largely donor specific. Notes on the study in general: Still unconfirmed is whether the second-wave clones peaking on day 37 recognized SARS-CoV-2.

Worth noting for this clonotype: The antigen is unknown.

5'RACE primed at constant segments yielded TCR alpha and TCR beta cDNA libraries bearing sample barcodes and UMIs. Each CDR3 protein is one row after TCRdb ran MiXCR on the 5' RACE reads. The table has 300,000 or so distinct CDR3 sequences, 15% to 20% seen once. The specimen was PBMCs or a T cell subset sorted from them (not recorded which). The clonotype originates from a man aged 18 to 35 who had mild COVID-19 (a few samples of this study predate the infection). Cell type and time point are not known.

In DNA form, the CDR3 reads TGCGCCAGCAGCCAAGGGAGGGCCCAGTACTTC. The encoded protein is CASSQGRAQYF. This chain joins TRBV4-1 and TRBJ2-5, with D possibly matching TRBD2 (6 bases). The CDR3 consists of 11 residues. V lost 1 base to trimming and J lost 9 bases, with 6 bases between them. Germline V gene sequence: CDR1 MGHRA, CDR2 YSYEKL.